This T cell receptor (beta chain) is drawn from a study of T-cell reconstitution after alpha-beta-depleted transplantation in children. Study outcomes and limitations: One year after transplant, T-cell counts and diversity came mostly from newly produced T cells.

V lost 6 bases and J 2 bases, leaving 12 bases between the germline ends. Germline CDR1 SGHRS, CDR2 YFSETQ. The CDR3 has 15 residues. Unique molecular identifiers featured in how the TCRbeta library was prepared. Via MiXCR, TCRdb re-called the PCR reads, giving one row per CDR3 protein. The repertoire holds some 450,000 distinct CDR3 sequences, with approximately 42% as singletons. This clonotype appeared many times. Antigen unknown. This receptor was obtained from a girl between 2 and 10 years old with aplastic anemia, due to receive a stem cell transplant. This chain uses TRBV5-1 with TRBJ2-6; D may be TRBD1 (6 bases). Sequenced here: PBMCs, sampled before TCRalphabeta/CD19-depleted stem cell transplant. CDR3 amino acids: CASNRGGPGANVLTF. CDR3 DNA: TGCGCCAGCAACCGAGGGGGTCCTGGGGCCAACGTCCTGACTTTC.